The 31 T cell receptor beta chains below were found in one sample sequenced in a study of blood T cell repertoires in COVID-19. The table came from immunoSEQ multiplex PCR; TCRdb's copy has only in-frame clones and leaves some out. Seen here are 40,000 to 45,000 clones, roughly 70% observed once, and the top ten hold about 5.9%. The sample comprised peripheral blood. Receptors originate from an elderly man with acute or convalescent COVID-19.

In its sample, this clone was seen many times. CDR3 coding DNA: TGTGCCAGCAGCTCTCTATTCACAGATACGCAGTATTTT. Translating it yields CASSSLFTDTQYF. The rearrangement links TRBV5-4 to TRBJ2-3; D not resolved. Germline lookup yields CDR1 SGHNT and CDR2 YYREEE (reference sequence). V dropped 3 bases and J dropped 2 bases, with 7 bases sitting between them. The CDR3 covers 13 residues.

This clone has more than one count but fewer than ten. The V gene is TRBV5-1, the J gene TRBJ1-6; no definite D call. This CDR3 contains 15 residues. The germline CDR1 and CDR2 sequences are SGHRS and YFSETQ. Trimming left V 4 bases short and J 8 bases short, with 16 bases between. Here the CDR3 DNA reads TGCGCCAGCAGCAGGGAGGGATCAAGTGATTCACCCCTCCACTTT. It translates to CASSREGSSDSPLHF.

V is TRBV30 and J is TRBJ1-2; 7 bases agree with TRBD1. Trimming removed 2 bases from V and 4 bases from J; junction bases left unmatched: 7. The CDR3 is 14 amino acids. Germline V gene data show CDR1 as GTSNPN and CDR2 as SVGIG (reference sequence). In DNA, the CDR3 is TGTGCCTGGAGTACCCAGGGGGGACTCTATGGCTACACCTTC. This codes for CAWSTQGGLYGYTF.

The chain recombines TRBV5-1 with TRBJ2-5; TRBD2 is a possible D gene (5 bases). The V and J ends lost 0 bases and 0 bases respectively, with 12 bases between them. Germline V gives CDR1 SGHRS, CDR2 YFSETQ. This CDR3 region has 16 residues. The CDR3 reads CASSLAGVGYQETQYF. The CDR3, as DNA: TGCGCCAGCAGCTTGGCCGGGGTAGGATACCAAGAGACCCAGTACTTC. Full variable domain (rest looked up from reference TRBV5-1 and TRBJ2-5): KAGVTQTPRYLIKTRGQQVTLSCSPISGHRSVSWYQQTPGQGLQFLFEYFSETQRNKGNFPGRFSGRQFSNSRSEMNVSTLELGDSALYLCASSLAGVGYQETQYFGPGTRLLVL.

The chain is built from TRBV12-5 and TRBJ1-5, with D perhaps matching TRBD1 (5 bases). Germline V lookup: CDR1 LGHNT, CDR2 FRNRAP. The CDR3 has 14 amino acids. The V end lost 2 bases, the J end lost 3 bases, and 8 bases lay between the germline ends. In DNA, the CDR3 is TGTGCTAGTGGTTTGACAGGTTTCAATCAGCCCCAGCATTTT. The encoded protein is CASGLTGFNQPQHF. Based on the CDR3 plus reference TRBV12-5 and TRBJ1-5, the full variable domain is DARVTQTPRHKVTEMGQEVTMRCQPILGHNTVFWYRQTMMQGLELLAYFRNRAPLDDSGMPKDRFSAEMPDATLATLKIQPSEPRDSAVYFCASGLTGFNQPQHFGDGTRLSIL.

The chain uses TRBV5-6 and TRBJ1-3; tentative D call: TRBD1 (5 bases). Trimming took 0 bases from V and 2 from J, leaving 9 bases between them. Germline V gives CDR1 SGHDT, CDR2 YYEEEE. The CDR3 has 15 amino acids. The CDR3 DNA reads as TGTGCCAGCAGCTTGGCGGGGGTAGCTGGAAACACCATATATTTT. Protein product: CASSLAGVAGNTIYF.

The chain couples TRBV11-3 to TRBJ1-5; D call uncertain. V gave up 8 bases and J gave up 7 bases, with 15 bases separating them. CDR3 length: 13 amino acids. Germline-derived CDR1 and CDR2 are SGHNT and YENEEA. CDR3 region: CASRNSGRQPQHF. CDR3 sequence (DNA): TGTGCCAGCCGAAATTCCGGGAGACAGCCCCAGCATTTT.

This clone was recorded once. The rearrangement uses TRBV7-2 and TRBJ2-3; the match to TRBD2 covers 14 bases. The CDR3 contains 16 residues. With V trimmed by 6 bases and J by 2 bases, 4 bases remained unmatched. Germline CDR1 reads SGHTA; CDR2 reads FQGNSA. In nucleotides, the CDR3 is TGTGCCAGCAGTCCGGGACTAGCGGGGGACACAGATACGCAGTATTTT. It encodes CASSPGLAGDTDTQYF. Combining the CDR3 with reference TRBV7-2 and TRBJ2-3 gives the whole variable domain GAGVSQSPSNKVTEKGKDVELRCDPISGHTALYWYRQSLGQGLEFLIYFQGNSAPDKSGLPSDRFSAERTGGSVSTLTIQRTQQEDSAVYLCASSPGLAGDTDTQYFGPGTRLTVL.

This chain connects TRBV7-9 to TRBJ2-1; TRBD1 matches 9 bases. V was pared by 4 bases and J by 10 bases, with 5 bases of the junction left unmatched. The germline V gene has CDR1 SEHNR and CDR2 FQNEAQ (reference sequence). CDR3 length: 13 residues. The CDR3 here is CASSSSTGGEQFF. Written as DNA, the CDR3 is TGTGCCAGCAGCTCCTCTACAGGGGGCGAGCAGTTCTTC.

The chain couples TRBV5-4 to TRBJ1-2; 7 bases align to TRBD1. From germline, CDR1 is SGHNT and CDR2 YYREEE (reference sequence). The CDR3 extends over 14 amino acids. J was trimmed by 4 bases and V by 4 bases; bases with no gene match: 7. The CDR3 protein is CASSPQGERYGYTF. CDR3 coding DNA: TGTGCCAGCAGCCCTCAGGGGGAGCGCTATGGCTACACCTTC.

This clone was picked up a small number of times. The DNA of the CDR3 is TGTGCCAGCTCACCCGTTGTAGGGACATCTAACACCGGGGAGCTGTTTTTT. This sequence encodes CASSPVVGTSNTGELFF. The chain carries TRBV18 and TRBJ2-2; TRBD1 might be the D (6 bases). This CDR3 contains 17 residues. Germline V lookup: CDR1 KGHSH, CDR2 LQKENI. V dropped 3 bases and J dropped 2 bases, with 16 bases sitting between them.

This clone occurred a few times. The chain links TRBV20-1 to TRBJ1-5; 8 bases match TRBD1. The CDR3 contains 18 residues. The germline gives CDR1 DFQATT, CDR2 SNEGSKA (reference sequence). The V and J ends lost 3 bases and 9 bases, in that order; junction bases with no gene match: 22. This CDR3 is CSASSGYVGTGLVGPQHF. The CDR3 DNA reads TGCAGTGCTAGTTCTGGTTATGTCGGGACAGGTCTCGTGGGGCCCCAGCATTTT.

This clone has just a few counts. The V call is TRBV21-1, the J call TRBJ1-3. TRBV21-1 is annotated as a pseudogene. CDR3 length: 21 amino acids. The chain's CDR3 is CASSKVTAPRKESPAGNTIYF. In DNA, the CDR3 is TGTGCCAGCAGCAAAGTCACGGCCCCTCGCAAGGAGTCCCCCGCGGGAAACACCATATATTTT.

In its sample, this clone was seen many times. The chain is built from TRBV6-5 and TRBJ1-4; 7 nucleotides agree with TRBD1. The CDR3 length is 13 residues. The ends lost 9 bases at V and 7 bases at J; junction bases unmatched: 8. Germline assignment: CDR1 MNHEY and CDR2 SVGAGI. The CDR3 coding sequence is TGTGCCAGTTCGACAGGGAGGAGTGAAAAACTGTTTTTT. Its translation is CASSTGRSEKLFF.

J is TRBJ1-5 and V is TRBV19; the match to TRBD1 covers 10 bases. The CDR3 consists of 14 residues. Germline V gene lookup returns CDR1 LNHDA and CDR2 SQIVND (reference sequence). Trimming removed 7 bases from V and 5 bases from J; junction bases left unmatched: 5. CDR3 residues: CASTLDRGHQPQHF. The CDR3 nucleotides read TGTGCCAGTACCCTCGACAGGGGGCATCAGCCCCAGCATTTT. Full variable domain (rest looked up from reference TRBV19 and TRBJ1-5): DGGITQSPKYLFRKEGQNVTLSCEQNLNHDAMYWYRQDPGQGLRLIYYSQIVNDFQKGDIAEGYSVSREKKESFPLTVTSAQKNPTAFYLCASTLDRGHQPQHFGDGTRLSIL.

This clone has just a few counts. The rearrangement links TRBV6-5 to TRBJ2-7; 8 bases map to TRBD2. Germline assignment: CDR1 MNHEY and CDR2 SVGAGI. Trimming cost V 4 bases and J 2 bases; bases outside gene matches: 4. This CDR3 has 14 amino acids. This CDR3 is CASSLSGGTYEQYF. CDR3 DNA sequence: TGTGCCAGCAGTTTAAGCGGGGGTACCTACGAGCAGTACTTC.

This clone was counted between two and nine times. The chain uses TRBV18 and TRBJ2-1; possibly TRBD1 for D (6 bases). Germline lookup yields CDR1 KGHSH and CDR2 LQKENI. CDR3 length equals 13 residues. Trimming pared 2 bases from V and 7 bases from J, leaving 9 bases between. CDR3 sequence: CASSPTTGNEQFF. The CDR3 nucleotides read TGTGCCAGCTCACCAACTACAGGGAATGAGCAGTTCTTC.

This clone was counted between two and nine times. CDR3 sequence reads: CASRTNRGGNQPQHF. The CDR3 DNA sequence: TGTGCCAGCAGAACCAACAGGGGAGGCAATCAGCCCCAGCATTTT. The rearrangement joins TRBV2 to TRBJ1-5; 7 bases agree with TRBD1. After removal of 6 bases from V and 2 bases from J, the junction contained 7 bases not matched to a gene. The CDR3 has 15 amino acids. Germline V gene sequence: CDR1 SNHLY, CDR2 FYNNEI.

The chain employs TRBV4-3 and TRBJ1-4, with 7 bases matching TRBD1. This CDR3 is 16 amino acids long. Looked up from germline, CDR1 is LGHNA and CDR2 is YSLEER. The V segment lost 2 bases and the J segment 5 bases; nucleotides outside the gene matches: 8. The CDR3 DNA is TGCGCCAGCAGCCAACAACCAGGGGGGACAAATGAAAAACTGTTTTTT. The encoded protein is CASSQQPGGTNEKLFF.

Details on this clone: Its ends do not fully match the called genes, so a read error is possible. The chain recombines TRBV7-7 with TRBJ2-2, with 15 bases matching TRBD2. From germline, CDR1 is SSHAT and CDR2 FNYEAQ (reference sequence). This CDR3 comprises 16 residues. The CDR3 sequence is CASSTGLAGGAGELFF. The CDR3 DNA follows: TGTGCTAGCAGCACGGGACTAGCGGGGGGTGCTGGGGAGCTGTTTTTT.

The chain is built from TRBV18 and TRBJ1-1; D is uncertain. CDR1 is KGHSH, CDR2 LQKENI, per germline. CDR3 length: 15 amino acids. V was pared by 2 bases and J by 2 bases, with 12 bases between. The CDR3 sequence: CASSPMITDNTEAFF. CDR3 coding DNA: TGTGCCAGCTCACCAATGATTACAGACAACACTGAAGCTTTCTTT.

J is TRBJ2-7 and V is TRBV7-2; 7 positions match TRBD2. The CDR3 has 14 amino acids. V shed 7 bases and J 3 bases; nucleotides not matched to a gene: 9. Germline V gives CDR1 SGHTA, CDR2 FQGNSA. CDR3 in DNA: TGTGCCAGCATGCGGCCGGGAGGTTACTACGAGCAGTACTTC. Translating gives CASMRPGGYYEQYF.

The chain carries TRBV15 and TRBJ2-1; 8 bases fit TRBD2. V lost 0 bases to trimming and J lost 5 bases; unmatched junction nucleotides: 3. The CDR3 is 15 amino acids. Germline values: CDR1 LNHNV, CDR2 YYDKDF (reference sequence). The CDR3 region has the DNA TGTGCCACCAGCAGAGATCCAGCGGGAGACAATGAGCAGTTCTTC. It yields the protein CATSRDPAGDNEQFF.

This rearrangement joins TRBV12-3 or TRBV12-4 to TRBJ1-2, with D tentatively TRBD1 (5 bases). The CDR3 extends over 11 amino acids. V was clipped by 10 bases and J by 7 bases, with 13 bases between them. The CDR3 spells CATAKGSGYTF. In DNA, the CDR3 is TGTGCCACCGCCAAGGGGTCTGGCTACACCTTC.

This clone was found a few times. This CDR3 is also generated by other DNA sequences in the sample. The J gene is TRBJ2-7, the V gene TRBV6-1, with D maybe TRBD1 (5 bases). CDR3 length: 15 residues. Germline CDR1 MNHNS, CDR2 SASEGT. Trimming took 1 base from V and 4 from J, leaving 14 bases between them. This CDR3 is CASSEGAGSFYEQYF. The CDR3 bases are TGTGCCAGCAGTGAAGGGGCAGGGTCCTTTTACGAGCAGTACTTC.

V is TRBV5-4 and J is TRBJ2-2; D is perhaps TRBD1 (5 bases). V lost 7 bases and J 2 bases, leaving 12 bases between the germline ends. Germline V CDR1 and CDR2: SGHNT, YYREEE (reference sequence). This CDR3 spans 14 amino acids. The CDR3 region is CASGSGFNTGELFF. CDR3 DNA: TGTGCCAGCGGGTCAGGGTTTAACACCGGGGAGCTGTTTTTT.

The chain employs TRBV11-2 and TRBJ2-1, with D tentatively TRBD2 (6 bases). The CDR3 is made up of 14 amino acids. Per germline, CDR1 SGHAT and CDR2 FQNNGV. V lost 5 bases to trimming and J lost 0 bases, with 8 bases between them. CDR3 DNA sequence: TGTGCCAGCAGCAATAGCGGCTCCTACAATGAGCAGTTCTTC. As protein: CASSNSGSYNEQFF.

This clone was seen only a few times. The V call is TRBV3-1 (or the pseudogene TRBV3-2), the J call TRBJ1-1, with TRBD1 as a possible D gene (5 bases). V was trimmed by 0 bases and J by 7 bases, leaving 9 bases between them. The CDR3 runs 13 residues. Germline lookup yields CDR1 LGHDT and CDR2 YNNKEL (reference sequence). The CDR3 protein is CASSQEGGGEAFF. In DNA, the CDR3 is TGTGCCAGCAGCCAAGAGGGGGGTGGTGAAGCTTTCTTT.

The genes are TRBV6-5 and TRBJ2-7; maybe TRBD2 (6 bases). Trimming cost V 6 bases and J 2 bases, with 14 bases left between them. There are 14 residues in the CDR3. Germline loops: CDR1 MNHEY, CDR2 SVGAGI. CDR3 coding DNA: TGTGCCAGCAGCCTCCGGGAGTCCACCTACGAGCAGTACTTC. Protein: CASSLRESTYEQYF.

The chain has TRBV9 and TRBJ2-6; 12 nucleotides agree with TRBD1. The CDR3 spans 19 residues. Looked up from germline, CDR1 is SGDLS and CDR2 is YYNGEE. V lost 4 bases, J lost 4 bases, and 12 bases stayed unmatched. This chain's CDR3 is CASSKLPGQGAAGANVLTF. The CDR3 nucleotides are TGTGCCAGCAGCAAACTTCCGGGACAGGGGGCAGCGGGGGCCAACGTCCTGACTTTC.

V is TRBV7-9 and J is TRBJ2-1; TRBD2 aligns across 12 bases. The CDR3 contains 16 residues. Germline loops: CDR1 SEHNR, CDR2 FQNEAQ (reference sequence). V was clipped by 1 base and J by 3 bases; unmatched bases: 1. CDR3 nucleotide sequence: TGTGCCAGCAGCTTAGGGACTAGCGGGAACTACAATGAGCAGTTCTTC. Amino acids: CASSLGTSGNYNEQFF.